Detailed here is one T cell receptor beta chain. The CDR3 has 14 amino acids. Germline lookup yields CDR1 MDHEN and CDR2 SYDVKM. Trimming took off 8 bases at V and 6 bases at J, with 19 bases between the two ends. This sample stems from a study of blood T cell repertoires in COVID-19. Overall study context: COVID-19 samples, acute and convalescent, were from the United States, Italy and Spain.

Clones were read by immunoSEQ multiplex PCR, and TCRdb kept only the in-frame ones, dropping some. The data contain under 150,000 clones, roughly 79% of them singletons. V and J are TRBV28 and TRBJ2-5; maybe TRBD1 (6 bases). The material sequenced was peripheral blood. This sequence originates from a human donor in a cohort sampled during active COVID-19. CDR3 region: CASGVGTSSQTQYF. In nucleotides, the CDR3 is TGTGCCAGCGGGGTGGGGACAAGCAGCCAGACCCAGTACTTC. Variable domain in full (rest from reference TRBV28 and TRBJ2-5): DVKVTQSSRYLVKRTGEKVFLECVQDMDHENMFWYRQDPGLGLRLIYFSYDVKMKEKGDIPEGYSVSREKKERFSLILESASTNQTSMYLCASGVGTSSQTQYFGPGTRLLVL.